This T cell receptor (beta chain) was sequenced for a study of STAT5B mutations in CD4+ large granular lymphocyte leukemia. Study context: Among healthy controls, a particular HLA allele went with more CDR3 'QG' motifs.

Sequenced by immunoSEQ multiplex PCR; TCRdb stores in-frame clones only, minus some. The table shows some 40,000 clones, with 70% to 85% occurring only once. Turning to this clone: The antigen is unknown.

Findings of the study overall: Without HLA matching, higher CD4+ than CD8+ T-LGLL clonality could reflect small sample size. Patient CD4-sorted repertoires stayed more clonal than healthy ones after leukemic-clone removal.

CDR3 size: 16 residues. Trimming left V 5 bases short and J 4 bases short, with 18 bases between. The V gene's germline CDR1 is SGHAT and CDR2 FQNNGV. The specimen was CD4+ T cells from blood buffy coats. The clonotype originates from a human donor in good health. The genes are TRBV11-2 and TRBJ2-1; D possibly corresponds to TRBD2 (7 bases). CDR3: CASSPGGRGAYNEQFF. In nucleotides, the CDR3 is TGTGCCAGCAGCCCGGGGGGCAGGGGCGCGTACAATGAGCAGTTCTTC.